These T cell receptor beta chains were read from a single sample in a study of healthy donors' naive CD4 and CD8 T cells. Each CDR3 protein is one row after TCRdb ran MiXCR on the reads. The repertoire has 180,000 or so distinct CDR3 sequences, about four fifths of them found once; the top ten carry roughly 2.3%. Sequencing was performed on naive CD4+ and CD8+ T cells sorted from blood, pooled from several donors. Receptors were obtained from a pool of human donors in good health; the sample pools cells from several healthy donors. Each CDR3 is given with its conserved first and last residue. Fields, in order: J gene, clone size, V gene, D gene, CDR3 protein, CDR3 DNA. D genes are given only for firm matches. Not every row has a clone size; where given, it reads once, few, many or a size class.

j_call: TRBJ2-2
clone_size: NA
v_call: TRBV29-1
d_call: NA
cdr3_aa: CSVRAGELFF
cdr3_nt: TGCAGCGTTAGGGCCGGGGAGCTGTTTTTT

j_call: TRBJ2-7
clone_size: NA
v_call: TRBV29-1
d_call: NA
cdr3_aa: CSVEGLGLPYEQYF
cdr3_nt: TGCAGCGTTGAGGGGTTAGGACTACCCTACGAGCAGTACTTC

j_call: TRBJ2-7
clone_size: few
v_call: TRBV29-1
d_call: TRBD1
cdr3_aa: CSVEGQGAYEQYF
cdr3_nt: TGCAGCGTTGAGGGTCAGGGGGCATACGAGCAGTACTTC

j_call: TRBJ1-1
clone_size: few
v_call: TRBV29-1
d_call: NA
cdr3_aa: CSVLAAGSSTEAFF
cdr3_nt: TGCAGCGTTCTGGCGGCGGGGTCGAGCACTGAAGCTTTCTTT

j_call: TRBJ1-1
clone_size: NA
v_call: TRBV18
d_call: TRBD1
cdr3_aa: CASSDRQGEVTEAFF
cdr3_nt: TGTGCCAGCTCAGATCGACAGGGGGAAGTCACTGAAGCTTTCTTT

j_call: TRBJ2-7
clone_size: NA
v_call: TRBV29-1
d_call: NA
cdr3_aa: CSVGPGRGYEQYF
cdr3_nt: TGCAGCGTCGGCCCCGGTCGCGGCTACGAGCAGTACTTC

j_call: TRBJ1-2
clone_size: few
v_call: TRBV5-5
d_call: NA
cdr3_aa: CASSLASTRDTTF
cdr3_nt: TGTGCCAGCAGCTTAGCTTCAACCAGGGACACCACCTTC

j_call: TRBJ2-1
clone_size: few
v_call: TRBV29-1
d_call: TRBD2
cdr3_aa: CSVGTSADNEQFF
cdr3_nt: TGCAGCGTTGGGACTAGCGCCGACAATGAGCAGTTCTTC

j_call: TRBJ2-2
clone_size: NA
v_call: TRBV7-8
d_call: TRBD1
cdr3_aa: CASSPRTGNTGELFF
cdr3_nt: TGTGCCAGCAGCCCGAGGACAGGGAACACCGGGGAGCTGTTTTTT

j_call: TRBJ1-5
clone_size: NA
v_call: TRBV10-2
d_call: NA
cdr3_aa: CASHEGGSQPQHF
cdr3_nt: TGCGCCAGCCATGAGGGGGGTAGTCAGCCCCAGCATTTT

j_call: TRBJ2-3
clone_size: few
v_call: TRBV12-3/TRBV12-4
d_call: NA
cdr3_aa: CASSFRSTDTQYF
cdr3_nt: TGTGCCAGCAGTTTCCGTTCCACAGATACGCAGTATTTT

j_call: TRBJ1-2
clone_size: few
v_call: TRBV13
d_call: NA
cdr3_aa: CASSLSTHYGYTF
cdr3_nt: TGTGCCAGCAGCTTATCTACCCACTATGGCTACACCTTC

j_call: TRBJ2-1
clone_size: NA
v_call: TRBV5-4
d_call: TRBD2
cdr3_aa: CASTAGGGRSYNEQFF
cdr3_nt: TGTGCCAGCACCGCCGGTGGCGGGAGGTCCTACAATGAGCAGTTCTTC

j_call: TRBJ2-7
clone_size: NA
v_call: TRBV30
d_call: NA
cdr3_aa: CAWSGTGRGYEQYF
cdr3_nt: TGTGCCTGGAGTGGGACGGGGAGAGGCTACGAGCAGTACTTC

j_call: TRBJ1-5
clone_size: few
v_call: TRBV12-3/TRBV12-4
d_call: TRBD1
cdr3_aa: CASSPTGRGNQPQHF
cdr3_nt: TGTGCCAGCAGCCCGACAGGGAGAGGCAATCAGCCCCAGCATTTT

j_call: TRBJ2-5
clone_size: many
v_call: TRBV29-1
d_call: TRBD2
cdr3_aa: CSVEREFETQYF
cdr3_nt: TGCAGCGTTGAGCGGGAGTTCGAGACCCAGTACTTC

j_call: TRBJ2-3
clone_size: NA
v_call: TRBV18
d_call: NA
cdr3_aa: CASSPVLTDTQYF
cdr3_nt: TGTGCCAGCTCCCCCGTTCTCACAGATACGCAGTATTTT

j_call: TRBJ2-7
clone_size: NA
v_call: TRBV30
d_call: TRBD1
cdr3_aa: CAWTGQGASPYEQYF
cdr3_nt: TGTGCCTGGACTGGACAGGGGGCTAGTCCCTACGAGCAGTACTTC

j_call: TRBJ2-7
clone_size: NA
v_call: TRBV27
d_call: NA
cdr3_aa: CASSYRDGQYF
cdr3_nt: TGTGCCAGCAGTTACCGGGACGGGCAGTACTTC

j_call: TRBJ2-1
clone_size: NA
v_call: TRBV29-1
d_call: NA
cdr3_aa: CSATGFSYNEQFF
cdr3_nt: TGCAGCGCAACAGGGTTCTCCTACAATGAGCAGTTCTTC

j_call: TRBJ1-1
clone_size: NA
v_call: TRBV5-6
d_call: NA
cdr3_aa: CASHPPPSLGTEAFF
cdr3_nt: TGTGCCAGTCATCCGCCGCCCTCGCTCGGCACTGAAGCTTTCTTT

j_call: TRBJ1-2
clone_size: NA
v_call: TRBV5-1
d_call: TRBD1
cdr3_aa: CASSAPDREVYGYTF
cdr3_nt: TGCGCCAGCAGCGCACCGGACAGGGAGGTCTATGGCTACACCTTC

j_call: TRBJ2-1
clone_size: NA
v_call: TRBV6-2/TRBV6-3
d_call: NA
cdr3_aa: CASSYPNRPEQFF
cdr3_nt: TGTGCCAGCAGTTACCCGAATCGCCCTGAGCAGTTCTTC

j_call: TRBJ1-1
clone_size: NA
v_call: TRBV29-1
d_call: NA
cdr3_aa: CSVGLLERQSMNTEAFF
cdr3_nt: TGCAGCGTTGGTCTCCTAGAGCGGCAAAGTATGAACACTGAAGCTTTCTTT

j_call: TRBJ2-7
clone_size: few
v_call: TRBV6-5
d_call: NA
cdr3_aa: CASSYSDSYEQYF
cdr3_nt: TGTGCCAGCAGTTACTCGGATTCCTACGAGCAGTACTTC

j_call: TRBJ2-7
clone_size: NA
v_call: TRBV15
d_call: NA
cdr3_aa: CATSRDGNKNEQYF
cdr3_nt: TGTGCCACCAGCAGAGATGGGAACAAGAACGAGCAGTACTTC

j_call: TRBJ1-1
clone_size: NA
v_call: TRBV4-3
d_call: NA
cdr3_aa: CASSQYGGGDTEAFF
cdr3_nt: TGCGCCAGCAGCCAATATGGTGGGGGTGACACTGAAGCTTTCTTT

j_call: TRBJ2-7
clone_size: NA
v_call: TRBV6-5
d_call: NA
cdr3_aa: CASSYSEGIEQYF
cdr3_nt: TGTGCCAGCAGTTACTCGGAAGGGATCGAGCAGTACTTC

j_call: TRBJ2-1
clone_size: NA
v_call: TRBV5-1
d_call: NA
cdr3_aa: CASSLGQRTASVEQFF
cdr3_nt: TGCGCCAGCAGCTTGGGACAACGGACAGCTTCGGTTGAGCAGTTCTTC

j_call: TRBJ1-5
clone_size: NA
v_call: TRBV19
d_call: NA
cdr3_aa: CASSTPGAFQPQHF
cdr3_nt: TGTGCCAGTAGCACCCCGGGGGCATTCCAGCCCCAGCATTTT

j_call: TRBJ1-6
clone_size: NA
v_call: TRBV6-5
d_call: NA
cdr3_aa: CASSYPQGGSWSPLHF
cdr3_nt: TGTGCCAGCAGTTACCCTCAGGGCGGTTCATGGTCACCCCTCCACTTT

j_call: TRBJ2-1
clone_size: once
v_call: TRBV19
d_call: NA
cdr3_aa: CASSIGGGNEQFF
cdr3_nt: TGTGCCAGTAGTATTGGAGGGGGCAATGAGCAGTTCTTC

j_call: TRBJ2-7
clone_size: NA
v_call: TRBV27
d_call: NA
cdr3_aa: CASTPGQDYSYEQYF
cdr3_nt: TGTGCCAGCACTCCAGGACAGGACTACTCCTACGAGCAGTACTTC

j_call: TRBJ2-3
clone_size: few
v_call: TRBV6-4
d_call: NA
cdr3_aa: CASSDSDTDTQYF
cdr3_nt: TGTGCCAGCAGTGACTCGGACACAGATACGCAGTATTTT

j_call: TRBJ2-3
clone_size: NA
v_call: TRBV6-9
d_call: TRBD1
cdr3_aa: CASETTGGSTDTQYF
cdr3_nt: TGTGCCAGCGAGACGACAGGGGGAAGCACAGATACGCAGTATTTT

j_call: TRBJ2-7
clone_size: NA
v_call: TRBV6-5
d_call: TRBD1
cdr3_aa: CASSYSGQGSYEQYF
cdr3_nt: TGTGCCAGCAGTTACTCGGGACAGGGTTCCTACGAGCAGTACTTC

j_call: TRBJ1-3
clone_size: few
v_call: TRBV6-5
d_call: TRBD1
cdr3_aa: CASSYSDRESGNTIYF
cdr3_nt: TGTGCCAGCAGTTACTCGGACAGGGAGTCTGGAAACACCATATATTTT

j_call: TRBJ1-5
clone_size: NA
v_call: TRBV12-3/TRBV12-4
d_call: TRBD1
cdr3_aa: CASSLAGTGATQPQHF
cdr3_nt: TGTGCCAGCAGTTTAGCCGGGACAGGGGCGACCCAGCCCCAGCATTTT

j_call: TRBJ1-1
clone_size: NA
v_call: TRBV4-2
d_call: NA
cdr3_aa: CASSRGSMMNTEAFF
cdr3_nt: TGTGCCAGCAGCCGAGGGAGCATGATGAACACTGAAGCTTTCTTT

j_call: TRBJ2-7
clone_size: few
v_call: TRBV20-1
d_call: NA
cdr3_aa: CSALGQTYEQYF
cdr3_nt: TGCAGTGCTCTGGGACAAACCTACGAGCAGTACTTC

j_call: TRBJ1-2
clone_size: NA
v_call: TRBV11-2
d_call: NA
cdr3_aa: CASEYLGGATNYGYTF
cdr3_nt: TGTGCCAGCGAATATCTCGGAGGGGCGACTAACTATGGCTACACCTTC

j_call: TRBJ1-2
clone_size: NA
v_call: TRBV20-1
d_call: NA
cdr3_aa: CSARRGPNYGYTF
cdr3_nt: TGCAGTGCTAGACGGGGGCCGAACTATGGCTACACCTTC

j_call: TRBJ2-2
clone_size: NA
v_call: TRBV7-8
d_call: NA
cdr3_aa: CASSRGRPRTTQSSGELFF
cdr3_nt: TGTGCCAGCAGCCGAGGCCGCCCCAGGACTACCCAAAGTTCCGGGGAGCTGTTTTTT

j_call: TRBJ2-3
clone_size: NA
v_call: TRBV19
d_call: TRBD2
cdr3_aa: CASSIAATSIRADTQYF
cdr3_nt: TGTGCCAGTAGTATAGCGGCGACTAGCATAAGGGCAGATACGCAGTATTTT

j_call: TRBJ2-3
clone_size: NA
v_call: TRBV10-2
d_call: NA
cdr3_aa: CASRDTDTQYF
cdr3_nt: TGCGCCAGCAGGGACACAGATACGCAGTATTTT

j_call: TRBJ2-1
clone_size: NA
v_call: TRBV20-1
d_call: TRBD2
cdr3_aa: CSAPLEQGLAIIKGEQFF
cdr3_nt: TGCAGTGCTCCTCTCGAACAGGGACTAGCGATAATTAAGGGTGAGCAGTTCTTC

j_call: TRBJ2-3
clone_size: NA
v_call: TRBV5-4
d_call: NA
cdr3_aa: CASSQDTDTQYF
cdr3_nt: TGTGCCAGCAGCCAGGACACAGATACGCAGTATTTT

j_call: TRBJ1-5
clone_size: NA
v_call: TRBV6-6
d_call: NA
cdr3_aa: CASRRGWDQPQHF
cdr3_nt: TGTGCCAGCCGAAGGGGGTGGGATCAGCCCCAGCATTTT

j_call: TRBJ2-1
clone_size: NA
v_call: TRBV19
d_call: NA
cdr3_aa: CASTVRDRYYNEQFF
cdr3_nt: TGTGCCAGTACGGTCCGGGACCGATACTACAATGAGCAGTTCTTC

j_call: TRBJ1-5
clone_size: NA
v_call: TRBV29-1
d_call: NA
cdr3_aa: CSVSSGGNQPQHF
cdr3_nt: TGCAGCGTTTCGTCCGGGGGGAACCAGCCCCAGCATTTT

j_call: TRBJ2-7
clone_size: NA
v_call: TRBV28
d_call: NA
cdr3_aa: CASSLPQELSYEQYF
cdr3_nt: TGTGCCAGCAGTTTACCCCAGGAACTCTCCTACGAGCAGTACTTC

j_call: TRBJ2-3
clone_size: NA
v_call: TRBV27
d_call: NA
cdr3_aa: CASSLRGDTQYF
cdr3_nt: TGTGCCAGCAGTTTACGAGGAGATACGCAGTATTTT

j_call: TRBJ2-2
clone_size: NA
v_call: TRBV13
d_call: TRBD2
cdr3_aa: CASSLGRGRAYSGELFF
cdr3_nt: TGTGCCAGCAGCTTAGGCCGCGGGAGGGCCTATAGCGGGGAGCTGTTTTTT

j_call: TRBJ2-1
clone_size: NA
v_call: TRBV5-5
d_call: NA
cdr3_aa: CASSPPGPSSYNEQFF
cdr3_nt: TGTGCCAGCAGCCCACCGGGACCTAGCTCCTACAATGAGCAGTTCTTC

j_call: TRBJ1-1
clone_size: NA
v_call: TRBV6-5
d_call: NA
cdr3_aa: CASRLTVNTEAFF
cdr3_nt: TGTGCCAGCAGACTTACAGTGAACACTGAAGCTTTCTTT

j_call: TRBJ2-7
clone_size: NA
v_call: TRBV29-1
d_call: NA
cdr3_aa: CSVERGGLGDEQYF
cdr3_nt: TGCAGCGTTGAACGAGGGGGTCTGGGGGACGAGCAGTACTTC

j_call: TRBJ2-7
clone_size: NA
v_call: TRBV5-4
d_call: NA
cdr3_aa: CASSLDSLGASSYEQYF
cdr3_nt: TGTGCCAGCAGCTTGGACTCTCTAGGGGCCTCCTCCTACGAGCAGTACTTC

j_call: TRBJ1-1
clone_size: NA
v_call: TRBV19
d_call: NA
cdr3_aa: CASSIYGAEAFF
cdr3_nt: TGTGCCAGTAGTATCTATGGGGCTGAAGCTTTCTTT